This section outlines one TCR beta chain sequence together with its context. Looked up from germline, CDR1 is MNHEY and CDR2 is SVGAGI. V gave up 2 bases and J gave up 6 bases; unmatched junction bases: 1. This CDR3 comprises 14 residues. The data were taken from a study of blood T cell repertoires in COVID-19. The protocol was immunoSEQ multiplex PCR, while the TCRdb copy is restricted to in-frame clones and leaves out a portion. Counted here are hundreds of thousands of clones, about nine tenths occurring once; the ten biggest clones make up about 6%. Participant-reported clinical history was the basis for cohort assignment.

Sequencing was done on a sample of PBMCs or T cells enriched from blood (not recorded which). This receptor was identified in a woman aged 25 to 45 with acute COVID-19. The genes are TRBV6-5 and TRBJ2-2; 9 bases match TRBD1. CDR3 nucleotides: TGTGCCAGCAGTTACGGGGACAGGGCCGGGGAGCTGTTTTTT. It codes for CASSYGDRAGELFF.